This T cell receptor beta chain was documented in a study of beta chain features in type 1 diabetes. What was sequenced were expressed TCRB transcripts, since all of the isolated RNA had been reverse transcribed. Clones were sequenced by immunoSEQ multiplex PCR, and TCRdb holds only the in-frame ones, with some missing. The sample carries 500,000 to 800,000 clones, 9.5% to 15% recorded once. Only a few counts were recorded for this clone. Its antigen is undetermined. Regarding the study as a whole: A cDNA-based sequencing approach could over-represent cells with high TCR expression. These data did not resolve whether HLA type affects TCRB rearrangement. TCRB CDR3 length was moderately but significantly reduced in all four CD4+ subsets of Type 1 diabetes patients. Patients with type 1 diabetes showed fewer VDJ junction insertions and more deletions.

The clonotype was recovered from a young man with type 1 diabetes. The sequenced sample was naive CD4+ T cells from blood.

The CDR3, as DNA: TGTGCCAGCTCACCACGGAATGGGGCAGATACGCAGTATTTT. Translated: CASSPRNGADTQYF. The chain employs TRBV18 and TRBJ2-3; D uncertain. Germline CDR1 and CDR2: KGHSH and LQKENI. The CDR3 spans 14 residues. Trimming shortened V by 1 base and J by 4 bases, and 9 bases separated the two germline ends.